The T cell receptor beta chain described here comes from a study (dated by TCRdb to the mid-2010s). About the study as a whole: The study set out to test whether tumor-infiltrating Tregs in breast cancer get recruited from blood Tregs or are instead converted in situ from other CD4+ T cell subsets. Overall study outcomes, separate from this receptor: Tumor memory CD4+ T cell TCR gene usage was found to cluster with blood and lymph node memory CD4+ cells and with lymph node naive CD4+ cells. Validation in the larger cohort was restricted to a single TCR beta V-J rearrangement rather than whole repertoires. The TCR alpha and beta sequences of tumor-infiltrating Tregs showed the greatest overlap with tumor naive CD4+ T cells, followed by blood naive CD4+ T cells.

Amplification of full-length TCR variable regions was done by 5' RACE PCR using constant-region reverse primers, and this step was followed by semi-nested PCR with Nested Universal Primer A. Using the ReliaPrep RNA Cell Miniprep System, total RNA was extracted, and the SMARTer RACE 5'/3' Kit was then used to reverse transcribe the RNA into 5'RACE-ready cDNA. An Illumina MiSeq was used to sequence the full-length TCR alpha and beta libraries, which had been barcoded with multiplex adaptors. The original methods were these. For each of nine subset-tissue groups, sequencing data from the five patients were combined, and the groups were compared by unsupervised clustering of TCR gene usage. Repertoire similarity was calculated with the Morisita-Horn index, weighting shared sequences by their contribution to each repertoire. TCRdb trimmed the raw reads at Q25, called clones with MiXCR and kept productive beta chains. Every distinct CDR3 protein forms one entry, paired with its most common genes and DNA. The V and J calls come from TCRdb's annotation, not from the publication. The sample data list about 32,000 distinct CDR3 sequences, and around 22% of these were observed just once. More than 3.5% of the sample is held by the ten biggest clonotypes.

This clonotype showed up many times. This clone's antigen is unknown. No quality values exist for individual bases; no much larger clone is one base distant. The memory CD4+ T cell population was isolated based on a CD4+CD45RO+CD25- phenotype. Tregs, naive and memory CD4+ T cells from tumor, blood and ipsilateral draining lymph nodes of 4 or 5 breast cancer patients underwent full-length TCR alpha and beta sequencing. Ficoll density gradient centrifugation was used to isolate mononuclear cells from lymph nodes or from 50 ml of peripheral blood. Sorted cell populations were confirmed by FACS to exceed 90% purity. The sequence was collected from a female donor with breast cancer. Sequencing used memory CD4+ T cells sorted from blood. The label giving this sample's cell subset or site can be read as: memory CD4+ T cells, CD4+CD45RO+CD25-.

The bases are TGTGCCAGCAGTGCGGACAGGGGGCGAGGCGGGACCGGGGAGCTGTTTTTT. Translated, it gives CASSADRGRGGTGELFF. This sequence uses TRBV9 and TRBJ2-2; the junction holds 11 bases that match TRBD1. Reading the germline V gene gives CDR1 SGDLS and CDR2 YYNGEE. The germline V end is reduced by 5 bases and the J end by 5 bases; junction bases left unmatched: 11. Inclusive of the bounding cysteine and phenylalanine, the CDR3 is 17 residues long. Only the CDR3 region is kept as DNA, spanning 51 bases read in frame from base 1.